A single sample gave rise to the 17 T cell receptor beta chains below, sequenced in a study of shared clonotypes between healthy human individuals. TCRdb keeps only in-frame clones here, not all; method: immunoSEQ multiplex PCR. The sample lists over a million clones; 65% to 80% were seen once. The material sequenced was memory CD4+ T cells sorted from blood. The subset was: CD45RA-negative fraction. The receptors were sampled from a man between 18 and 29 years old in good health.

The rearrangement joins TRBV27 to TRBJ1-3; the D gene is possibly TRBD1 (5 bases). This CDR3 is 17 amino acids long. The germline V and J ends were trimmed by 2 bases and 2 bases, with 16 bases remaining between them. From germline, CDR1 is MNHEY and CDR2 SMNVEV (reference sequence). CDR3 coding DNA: TGTGCCAGCAGTTTACCCCCCGACAGCCAAGCTGGAAACACCATATATTTT. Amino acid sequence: CASSLPPDSQAGNTIYF.

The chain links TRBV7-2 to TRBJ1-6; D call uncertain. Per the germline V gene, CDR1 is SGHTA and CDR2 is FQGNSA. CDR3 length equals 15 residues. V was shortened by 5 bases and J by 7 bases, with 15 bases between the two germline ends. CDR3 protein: CASSPTRTENSPLHF. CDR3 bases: TGTGCCAGCAGCCCCACCCGGACGGAGAATTCACCCCTCCACTTT. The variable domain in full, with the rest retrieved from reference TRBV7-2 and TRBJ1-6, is GAGVSQSPSNKVTEKGKDVELRCDPISGHTALYWYRQSLGQGLEFLIYFQGNSAPDKSGLPSDRFSAERTGGSVSTLTIQRTQQEDSAVYLCASSPTRTENSPLHFGNGTRLTVT.

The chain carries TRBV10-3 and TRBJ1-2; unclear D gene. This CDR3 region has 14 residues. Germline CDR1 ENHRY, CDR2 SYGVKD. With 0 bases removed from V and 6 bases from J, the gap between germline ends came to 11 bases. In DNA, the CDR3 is TGTGCCATCAGTGAGTCTATGGGTATCGATGGCTACACCTTC. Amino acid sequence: CAISESMGIDGYTF.

The CDR3 DNA reads as TGTGCCAGCAGCCGCCGGGACAGGGGAGAGACCCAGTACTTC. Translated: CASSRRDRGETQYF. The chain uses TRBV7-2 and TRBJ2-5; TRBD1 agrees at 10 bases. Germline V gives CDR1 SGHTA, CDR2 FQGNSA. This CDR3 region has 14 residues. The V segment lost 5 bases and the J segment 4 bases; nucleotides outside the gene matches: 4. The full variable domain, completed using reference TRBV7-2 and TRBJ2-5, is GAGVSQSPSNKVTEKGKDVELRCDPISGHTALYWYRQSLGQGLEFLIYFQGNSAPDKSGLPSDRFSAERTGGSVSTLTIQRTQQEDSAVYLCASSRRDRGETQYFGPGTRLLVL.

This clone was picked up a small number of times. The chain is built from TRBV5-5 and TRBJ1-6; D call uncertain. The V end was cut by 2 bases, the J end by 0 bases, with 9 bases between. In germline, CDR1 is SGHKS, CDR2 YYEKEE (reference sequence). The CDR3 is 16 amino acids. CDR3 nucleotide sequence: TGTGCCAGCAGCTTACGGGATAGCTCCTATAATTCACCCCTCCACTTT. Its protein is CASSLRDSSYNSPLHF.

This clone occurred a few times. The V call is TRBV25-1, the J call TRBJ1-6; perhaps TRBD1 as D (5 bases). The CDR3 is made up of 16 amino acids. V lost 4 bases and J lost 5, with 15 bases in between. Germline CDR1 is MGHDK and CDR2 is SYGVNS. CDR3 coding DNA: TGTGCCAGCAGTGCGGCGGGACGCGTCGATAATTCACCCCTCCACTTT. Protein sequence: CASSAAGRVDNSPLHF.

For the CDR3, the DNA is TGTGCCAGCTCACCACCGGTAGGCTCAGAGACCCAGTACTTC. It translates to CASSPPVGSETQYF. The chain links TRBV18 to TRBJ2-5; no clear D. The V and J ends lost 0 bases and 4 bases respectively, with 9 bases between them. Germline V CDR1 and CDR2: KGHSH, LQKENI. This CDR3 contains 14 residues.

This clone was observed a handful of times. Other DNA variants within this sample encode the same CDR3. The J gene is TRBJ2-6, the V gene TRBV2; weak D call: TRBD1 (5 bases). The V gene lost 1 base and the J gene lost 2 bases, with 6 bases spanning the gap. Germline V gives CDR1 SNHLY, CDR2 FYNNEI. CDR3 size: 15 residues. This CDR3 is CASSEEGTGANVLTF. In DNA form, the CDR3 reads TGTGCCAGCAGTGAAGAGGGGACTGGGGCCAACGTCCTGACTTTC. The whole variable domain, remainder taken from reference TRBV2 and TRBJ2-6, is EPEVTQTPSHQVTQMGQEVILRCVPISNHLYFYWYRQILGQKVEFLVSFYNNEISEKSEIFDDQFSVERPDGSNFTLKIRSTKLEDSAMYFCASSEEGTGANVLTFGAGSRLTVL.

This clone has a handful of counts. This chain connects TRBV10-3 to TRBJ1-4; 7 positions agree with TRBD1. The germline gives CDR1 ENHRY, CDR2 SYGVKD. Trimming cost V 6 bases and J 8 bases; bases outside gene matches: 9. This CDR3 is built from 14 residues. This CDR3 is CAISSQGSSEKLFF. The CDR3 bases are TGTGCCATCAGCTCACAGGGGTCCTCCGAAAAACTGTTTTTT.

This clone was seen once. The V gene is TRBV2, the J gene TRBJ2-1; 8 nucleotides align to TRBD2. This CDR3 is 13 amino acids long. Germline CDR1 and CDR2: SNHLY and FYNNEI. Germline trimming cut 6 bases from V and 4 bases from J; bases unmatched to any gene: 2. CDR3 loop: CASSPGGYNEQFF. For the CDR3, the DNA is TGTGCCAGCAGCCCGGGGGGGTACAATGAGCAGTTCTTC.

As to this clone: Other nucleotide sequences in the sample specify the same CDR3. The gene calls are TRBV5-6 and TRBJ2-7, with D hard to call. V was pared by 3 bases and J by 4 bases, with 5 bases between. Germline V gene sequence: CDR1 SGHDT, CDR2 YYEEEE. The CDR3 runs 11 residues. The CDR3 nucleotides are TGTGCCAGCAGCTCCGGTTACGAGCAGTACTTC. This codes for CASSSGYEQYF.

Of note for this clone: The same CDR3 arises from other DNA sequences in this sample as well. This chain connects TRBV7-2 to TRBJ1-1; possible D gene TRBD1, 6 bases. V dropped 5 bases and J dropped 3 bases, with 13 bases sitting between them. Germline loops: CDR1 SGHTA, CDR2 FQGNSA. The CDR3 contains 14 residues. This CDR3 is CASSLQGGDTEAFF. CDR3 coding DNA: TGTGCCAGCAGCCTACAAGGGGGGGACACTGAAGCTTTCTTT.

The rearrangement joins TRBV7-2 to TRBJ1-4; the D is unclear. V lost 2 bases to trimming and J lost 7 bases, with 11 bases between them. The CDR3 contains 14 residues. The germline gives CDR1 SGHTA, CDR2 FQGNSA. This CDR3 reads CASSLKGIGEKLFF. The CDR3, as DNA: TGTGCCAGCAGCTTAAAGGGTATCGGTGAAAAACTGTTTTTT. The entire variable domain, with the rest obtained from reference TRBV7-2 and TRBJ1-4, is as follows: GAGVSQSPSNKVTEKGKDVELRCDPISGHTALYWYRQSLGQGLEFLIYFQGNSAPDKSGLPSDRFSAERTGGSVSTLTIQRTQQEDSAVYLCASSLKGIGEKLFFGSGTQLSVL.

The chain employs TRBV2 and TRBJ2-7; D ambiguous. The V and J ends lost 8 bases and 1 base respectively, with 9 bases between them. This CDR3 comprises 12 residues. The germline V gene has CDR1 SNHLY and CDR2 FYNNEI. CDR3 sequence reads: CASRQESYEQYF. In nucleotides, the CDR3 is TGTGCCAGCCGCCAGGAGTCCTACGAGCAGTACTTC.

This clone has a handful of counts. CDR3 region: CASSQRSGTGCSPLHF. The CDR3 region has the DNA TGCGCCAGCAGTCAAAGGTCAGGGACAGGGTGTTCACCCCTCCACTTT. The chain carries TRBV23-1 and TRBJ1-6, with TRBD1 identical over 9 bases. TRBV23-1 is designated an ORF whose function remains uncertain. The CDR3 sequence is 16 residues long. The J segment lost 9 bases and the V segment lost 2 bases, leaving 8 bases of the junction unmatched.

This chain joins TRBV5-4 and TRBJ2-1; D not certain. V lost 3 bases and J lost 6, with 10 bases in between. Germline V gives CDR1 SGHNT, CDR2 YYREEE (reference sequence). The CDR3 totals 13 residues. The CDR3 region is CASSSDGLNEQFF. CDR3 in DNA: TGTGCCAGCAGCTCGGACGGTCTCAATGAGCAGTTCTTC. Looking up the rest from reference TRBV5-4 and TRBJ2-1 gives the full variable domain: ETGVTQSPTHLIKTRGQQVTLRCSSQSGHNTVSWYQQALGQGPQFIFQYYREEENGRGNFPPRFSGLQFPNYSSELNVNALELDDSALYLCASSSDGLNEQFFGPGTRLTVL.

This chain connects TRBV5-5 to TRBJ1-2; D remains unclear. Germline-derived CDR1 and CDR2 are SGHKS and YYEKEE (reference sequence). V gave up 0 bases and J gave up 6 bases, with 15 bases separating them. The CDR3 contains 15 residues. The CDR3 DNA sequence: TGTGCCAGCAGCTTGGAGGTCGAGTCTGTGAATGGCTACACCTTC. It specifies CASSLEVESVNGYTF.